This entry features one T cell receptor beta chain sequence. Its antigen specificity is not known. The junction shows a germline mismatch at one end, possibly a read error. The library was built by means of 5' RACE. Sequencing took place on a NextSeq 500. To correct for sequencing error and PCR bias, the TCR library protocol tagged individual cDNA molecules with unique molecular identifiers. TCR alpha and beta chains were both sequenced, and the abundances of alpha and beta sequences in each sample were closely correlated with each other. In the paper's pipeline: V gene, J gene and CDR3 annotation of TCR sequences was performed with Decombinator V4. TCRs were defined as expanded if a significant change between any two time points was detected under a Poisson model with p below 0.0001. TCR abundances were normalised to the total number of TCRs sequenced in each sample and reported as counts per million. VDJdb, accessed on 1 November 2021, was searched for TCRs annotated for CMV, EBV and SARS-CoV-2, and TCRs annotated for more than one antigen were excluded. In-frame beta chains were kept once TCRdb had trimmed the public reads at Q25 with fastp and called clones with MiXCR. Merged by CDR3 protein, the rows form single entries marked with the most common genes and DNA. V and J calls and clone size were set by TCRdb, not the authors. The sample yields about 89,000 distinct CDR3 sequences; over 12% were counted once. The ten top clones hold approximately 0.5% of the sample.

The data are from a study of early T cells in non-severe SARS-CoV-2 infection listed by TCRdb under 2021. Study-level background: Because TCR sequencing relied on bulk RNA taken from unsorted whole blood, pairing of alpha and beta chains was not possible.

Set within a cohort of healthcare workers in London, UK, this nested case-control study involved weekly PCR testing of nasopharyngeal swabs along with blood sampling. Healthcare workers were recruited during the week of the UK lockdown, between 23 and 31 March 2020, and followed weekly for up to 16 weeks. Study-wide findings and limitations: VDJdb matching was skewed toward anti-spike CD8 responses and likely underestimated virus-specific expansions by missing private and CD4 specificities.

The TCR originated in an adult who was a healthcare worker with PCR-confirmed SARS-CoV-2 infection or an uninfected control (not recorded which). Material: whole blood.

The sequenced DNA: TGTGCCTCCAGCAGAGAAGACAAGCCCTATGGCTACACCTTC. Protein translation: CASSREDKPYGYTF. This receptor chain uses TRBV15 and TRBJ1-2; too little of a D gene remains to name it. Counted from cysteine to phenylalanine, this CDR3 has 14 amino acids. Only CDR3 DNA remains: 42 bases, in frame from the first base. CDR1 and CDR2, per the germline V gene (reference sequence), are LNHNV and YYDKDF.